Each of the 29 T cell receptor beta chains below was sequenced from the same sample in a study of T cell responses to AZD1222 COVID-19 vaccine. Produced via immunoSEQ multiplex PCR; TCRdb's table is partial and in-frame only. Here the sample spans fewer than 120,000 clones, 88% being singletons. The sequences come from peripheral blood, collected on day 0 of AZD1222 vaccination. These receptors all come from an adult in good health.

The chain carries TRBV5-1 and TRBJ2-5; TRBD2 matches at 9 bases. Germline-derived CDR1 and CDR2 are SGHRS and YFSETQ. This CDR3 spans 15 amino acids. V lost 4 bases to trimming and J lost 1 base; unmatched junction nucleotides: 5. Written as DNA, the CDR3 is TGCGCCAGCAGCGATCCTAGCGGGATCCAAGAGACCCAGTACTTC. Translated: CASSDPSGIQETQYF.

This clone was counted a single time. The J gene is TRBJ2-7, the V gene TRBV5-4; a weak D match, TRBD2 (5 bases). This CDR3 is built from 19 residues. Trimming removed 3 bases from V and 0 bases from J, with 25 bases in between. The germline V gene encodes CDR1 SGHNT and CDR2 YYREEE (reference sequence). The CDR3 bases are TGTGCCAGCAGCTCCTGGAGTAGCGCGTCTATCCCCGACTCCTACGAGCAGTACTTC. Its translation: CASSSWSSASIPDSYEQYF.

The table lists this clone with a few counts. J is TRBJ1-2 and V is TRBV13; D not certain. There are 16 residues in the CDR3. V was cut by 0 bases and J by 4 bases, with 15 bases left in between. The germline CDR1 and CDR2 sequences are PRHDT and FYEKMQ (reference sequence). In DNA form, the CDR3 reads TGTGCCAGCAGCTTAGGACGGGGTCGTGGGTCCTATGGCTACACCTTC. Translation: CASSLGRGRGSYGYTF.

The rearrangement uses TRBV3-1 (or the pseudogene TRBV3-2) and TRBJ1-1; no reliable D call. CDR3 length: 14 amino acids. V gave up 1 base and J gave up 11 bases, with 17 bases separating them. Germline CDR1 is LGHDT and CDR2 is YNNKEL (reference sequence). The CDR3 sequence: CASSQGTSGGYAFF. The CDR3 coding sequence is TGTGCCAGCAGCCAAGGAACGTCCGGAGGGTATGCTTTCTTT.

The V gene is TRBV27, the J gene TRBJ1-6; unclear D gene. V dropped 4 bases and J dropped 5 bases, with 15 bases sitting between them. The CDR3 is made up of 16 amino acids. Germline lookup yields CDR1 MNHEY and CDR2 SMNVEV (reference sequence). The CDR3 coding sequence is TGTGCCAGCAGTTGGACCCCCGGGGTCCATAATTCACCCCTCCACTTT. It specifies CASSWTPGVHNSPLHF.

J is TRBJ2-1 and V is TRBV19; D call uncertain. Per germline, CDR1 LNHDA and CDR2 SQIVND (reference sequence). V lost 10 bases and J 7 bases, leaving 11 bases between the germline ends. The CDR3 covers 11 residues. As DNA, the CDR3 is TGTGCCACCCACCGATGGAATGAGCAGTTCTTC. Translated: CATHRWNEQFF.

This chain joins TRBV18 and TRBJ1-1, with no clear D. The V gene lost 4 bases and the J gene lost 1 base, with 7 bases spanning the gap. CDR1 is KGHSH and CDR2 is LQKENI in the germline V gene. The CDR3 is made up of 13 amino acids. The CDR3 region is CASSLTENTEAFF. In nucleotides, the CDR3 is TGTGCCAGCTCACTAACAGAGAACACTGAAGCTTTCTTT.

The chain links TRBV28 to TRBJ1-5; D perhaps matches TRBD1 (6 bases). Per germline, CDR1 MDHEN and CDR2 SYDVKM. Trimming cost V 4 bases and J 9 bases, with 10 bases left between them. CDR3 length: 12 amino acids. CDR3 bases: TGTGCCAGCAGTTCGCAGGGGAGGCCCCAGCATTTT. Its translation is CASSSQGRPQHF. Drawing the rest from reference TRBV28 and TRBJ1-5, the complete variable domain is DVKVTQSSRYLVKRTGEKVFLECVQDMDHENMFWYRQDPGLGLRLIYFSYDVKMKEKGDIPEGYSVSREKKERFSLILESASTNQTSMYLCASSSQGRPQHFGDGTRLSIL.

The rearrangement uses TRBV7-2 and TRBJ2-1; 11 positions match TRBD2. V was pared by 1 base and J by 7 bases, with 6 bases of the junction left unmatched. Germline CDR1 is SGHTA and CDR2 is FQGNSA. The CDR3 length is 16 residues. CDR3 amino acids: CASSLEGSSGRNEQFF. The CDR3 coding sequence is TGTGCCAGCAGCTTAGAAGGGTCTAGCGGGAGGAATGAGCAGTTCTTC. Looking up the rest from reference TRBV7-2 and TRBJ2-1 gives the full variable domain: GAGVSQSPSNKVTEKGKDVELRCDPISGHTALYWYRQSLGQGLEFLIYFQGNSAPDKSGLPSDRFSAERTGGSVSTLTIQRTQQEDSAVYLCASSLEGSSGRNEQFFGPGTRLTVL.

This CDR3 is CASSSGPGPTDTQYF. The CDR3 region has the DNA TGTGCCAGCAGTTCAGGACCAGGGCCCACAGATACGCAGTATTTT. The V gene is TRBV7-6, the J gene TRBJ2-3; D might be TRBD1 (5 bases). CDR1 and CDR2 (germline): SGHVS, FNYEAQ. The CDR3 consists of 15 residues. The germline V and J ends were trimmed by 6 bases and 2 bases, with 15 bases remaining between them.

The V and J genes are TRBV9 and TRBJ1-6; D remains unclear. The CDR3 totals 14 residues. Per germline, CDR1 SGDLS and CDR2 YYNGEE. Trimming took off 3 bases at V and 12 bases at J, with 16 bases between the two ends. The CDR3 loop is CASSAPPGGGPLHF. The CDR3 region has the DNA TGTGCCAGCAGCGCCCCCCCGGGAGGAGGACCCCTCCACTTT.

This chain links TRBV20-1 with TRBJ2-2; 8 nucleotides agree with TRBD2. This CDR3 comprises 14 residues. V was clipped by 3 bases and J by 7 bases; unmatched bases: 7. Germline CDR1 and CDR2: DFQATT and SNEGSKA (reference sequence). The CDR3 reads CSASGAGAVGELFF. Written as DNA, the CDR3 is TGCAGTGCTAGTGGAGCGGGAGCCGTCGGGGAGCTGTTTTTT.

The chain joins TRBV27 to TRBJ1-4; D is unresolved. There are 14 residues in the CDR3. Trimming removed 2 bases at V and 4 bases at J, with 8 bases between. Germline lookup yields CDR1 MNHEY and CDR2 SMNVEV (reference sequence). This chain's CDR3 is CASSLMGSNEKLFF. The CDR3 nucleotides read TGTGCCAGCAGTTTAATGGGGAGTAATGAAAAACTGTTTTTT.

The chain combines TRBV10-2 with TRBJ2-7, with TRBD2 as a possible D gene (5 bases). CDR1 WSHSY and CDR2 SAAADI come from the germline V gene. There are 13 residues in the CDR3. V lost 6 bases and J lost 7, with 16 bases in between. Written as DNA, the CDR3 is TGCGCCAGCAGCAGGACGGGAAATGAGGAGCAGTACTTC. As protein: CASSRTGNEEQYF.

The rearrangement uses TRBV19 and TRBJ2-5; the D gene could be TRBD1 or TRBD2 (6 bases each). CDR3 length equals 15 residues. The germline V gene encodes CDR1 LNHDA and CDR2 SQIVND (reference sequence). V dropped 4 bases and J dropped 5 bases, with 17 bases sitting between them. CDR3 bases: TGTGCCAGTAGTAATCCAGCTGGAGGGGGGGAGACCCAGTACTTC. Protein product: CASSNPAGGGETQYF.

The rearrangement links TRBV7-6 to TRBJ1-1; possibly TRBD1 for D (5 bases). V was trimmed by 2 bases and J by 9 bases, leaving 22 bases between them. There are 16 residues in the CDR3. Germline V gene sequence: CDR1 SGHVS, CDR2 FNYEAQ. CDR3 nucleotide sequence: TGTGCCAGCAGCTTACGGGTTGGGGCGATCGAGGGGAAAGCTTTCTTT. It translates to CASSLRVGAIEGKAFF.

The chain employs TRBV29-1 and TRBJ2-7; 12 nucleotides line up with TRBD2. V trimming: 6 bases; J trimming: 2 bases; junction bases outside the gene matches: 5. Germline V gene data show CDR1 as SQVTM and CDR2 as ANQGSEA. This CDR3 has 14 residues. The CDR3 protein is CSVRLAGVAYEQYF. In DNA, the CDR3 is TGCAGCGTCCGACTAGCGGGAGTGGCCTACGAGCAGTACTTC.

This chain links TRBV4-1 with TRBJ1-1; 9 positions match TRBD1. The CDR3 has 15 amino acids. Germline loops: CDR1 MGHRA, CDR2 YSYEKL. V was pared by 4 bases and J by 3 bases, with 6 bases of the junction left unmatched. CDR3 region: CASSLWDRDDTEAFF. CDR3 DNA: TGCGCCAGCAGCCTATGGGACAGGGATGACACTGAAGCTTTCTTT.

The CDR3 nucleotides read TGCGCCAGCAGCCAAGGGAGGGACACTGAAGCTTTCTTT. This encodes CASSQGRDTEAFF. The V gene is TRBV4-1, the J gene TRBJ1-1; D uncertain. The length of the CDR3 is 13 residues. V shed 1 base and J shed 3 bases, with 6 bases lying between them. The germline V gene encodes CDR1 MGHRA and CDR2 YSYEKL.

V gene TRBV7-2 combines with J gene TRBJ1-1; 10 bases map to TRBD1. The length of the CDR3 is 17 residues. Germline V lookup: CDR1 SGHTA, CDR2 FQGNSA. J was trimmed by 1 base and V by 4 bases; bases with no gene match: 9. Here the CDR3 DNA reads TGTGCCAGCAGCTCCAGATGGGACAGGGGACCGAACACTGAAGCTTTCTTT. It encodes CASSSRWDRGPNTEAFF.

This rearrangement joins TRBV3-1 (or the pseudogene TRBV3-2) to TRBJ1-5; the D is unclear. V gave up 0 bases and J gave up 1 base, with 4 bases separating them. The CDR3 is made up of 14 amino acids. Germline V gene lookup returns CDR1 LGHDT and CDR2 YNNKEL (reference sequence). The DNA for the CDR3 is TGTGCCAGCAGCCAAGATGGGAGCAATCAGCCCCAGCATTTT. It yields the protein CASSQDGSNQPQHF.

The chain uses TRBV2 and TRBJ1-1; no definite D call. Per the germline V gene, CDR1 is SNHLY and CDR2 is FYNNEI. This CDR3 has 14 amino acids. V was cut by 4 bases and J by 1 base, with 10 bases left in between. The CDR3 sequence: CASSGFLKNTEAFF. For the CDR3, the DNA is TGTGCCAGCAGTGGTTTCCTCAAGAACACTGAAGCTTTCTTT.

The rearrangement links TRBV5-1 to TRBJ1-1, with unresolved D. The germline CDR1 and CDR2 sequences are SGHRS and YFSETQ. The CDR3 totals 16 residues. V lost 1 base to trimming and J lost 1 base, with 14 bases between them. The CDR3 nucleotides read TGCGCCAGCAGCTTGCTAGTCAGCGACGGGAACACTGAAGCTTTCTTT. Its translation is CASSLLVSDGNTEAFF.

V gene TRBV29-1 combines with J gene TRBJ1-4, with D hard to call. Deletions cut 2 bases from V and 6 bases from J, with 4 bases between. The CDR3 contains 11 residues. Germline CDR1 and CDR2: SQVTM and ANQGSEA. The CDR3 region is CSVEWDEKLFF. CDR3 DNA: TGCAGCGTTGAATGGGATGAAAAACTGTTTTTT.

The genes are TRBV4-2 and TRBJ1-5, with TRBD1 matching over 10 bases. The CDR3 runs 15 residues. The junction had 1 base not matched to a gene; V was cut back by 0 bases and J by 5 bases. Germline V lookup: CDR1 LGHNA, CDR2 YNFKEQ. The CDR3 DNA follows: TGTGCCAGCAGCCAAGAGACAGGGGGCGATCAGCCCCAGCATTTT. Its translation is CASSQETGGDQPQHF.

This rearrangement joins TRBV6-5 to TRBJ2-7, with 7 bases that match TRBD1. The germline V gene encodes CDR1 MNHEY and CDR2 SVGAGI. V was clipped by 2 bases and J by 8 bases; unmatched bases: 9. The CDR3 is 14 residues long. The CDR3 nucleotides read TGTGCCAGCAGTTACGCATCCGACAGGGACCAGCAGTACTTC. Encoded protein: CASSYASDRDQQYF.

This sequence joins TRBV9 and TRBJ2-2, with D maybe TRBD2 (7 bases). Germline lookup yields CDR1 SGDLS and CDR2 YYNGEE. Trimming shortened V by 0 bases and J by 5 bases, and 11 bases separated the two germline ends. The length of the CDR3 is 15 residues. In DNA form, the CDR3 reads TGTGCCAGCAGCGTAGGAGGGGGAGGGACCGGGGAGCTGTTTTTT. Translation: CASSVGGGGTGELFF.

The chain carries TRBV19 and TRBJ2-7; weak D call: TRBD1 (5 bases). Germline CDR1 and CDR2: LNHDA and SQIVND (reference sequence). The length of the CDR3 is 13 residues. V shed 7 bases and J shed 3 bases, with 13 bases lying between them. The CDR3, as DNA: TGTGCCAGTATAAAGGGGATGGGCTACGAGCAGTACTTC. Its translation: CASIKGMGYEQYF.

The V call is TRBV6-5, the J call TRBJ1-2; D is uncertain. Trimming cost V 6 bases and J 8 bases, with 13 bases left between them. CDR3 size: 12 residues. In germline, CDR1 is MNHEY, CDR2 SVGAGI. CDR3 residues: CASRGNLVGYTF. DNA of the CDR3: TGTGCCAGCAGGGGGAACTTAGTCGGCTACACCTTC.